These 23 T cell receptor beta chains were all obtained from the same sample, sequenced in a study of shared clonotypes between healthy human individuals (dated by TCRdb to the early 2020s). The library was produced with the immunoSEQ multiplex PCR assay. Entries here come from immuneACCESS through TCRdb and include only in-frame sequences with V and J called. Some clones fail to appear in such tables; in the studies checked, an unresolved V gene covers under half of the shortfall, and the cause of the remainder is unknown. This sample is represented by a few million clones; 80% to 95% of them were singletons. Together, the top ten hold 0.35% to 0.45% of the sample. The material sequenced was naive CD4+ T cells from PBMCs. Explained via the paper, the cell subset or site label denotes: CD45RA+ positively selected. The receptors shown here come from a man aged 18-30 years in good health. Some clones in this sample may be carry-over from other donors' samples.

J is TRBJ1-2 and V is TRBV27; 7 bases match TRBD1. V shed 8 bases and J 4 bases; nucleotides not matched to a gene: 13. The CDR3 contains 15 residues. Germline values: CDR1 MNHEY, CDR2 SMNVEV (reference sequence). DNA for the CDR3: TGTGCCAGCGCCCGACAGGGTTACGCTGGCTATGGCTACACCTTC. This translates into CASARQGYAGYGYTF.

This chain links TRBV30 with TRBJ2-1; 10 bases align to TRBD2. Looked up from germline, CDR1 is GTSNPN and CDR2 is SVGIG (reference sequence). The V and J ends lost 3 bases and 9 bases, in that order; junction bases with no gene match: 8. The CDR3 covers 14 residues. CDR3 DNA: TGTGCCTGGAGGCTAGCGGGAGCAACGGGTGAGCAGTTCTTC. Its protein is CAWRLAGATGEQFF.

This clone came up once. The chain joins TRBV9 to TRBJ2-1; no clear D gene. The V end lost 0 bases, the J end lost 8 bases, and 15 bases lay between the germline ends. Germline V gene data show CDR1 as SGDLS and CDR2 as YYNGEE. CDR3 length: 15 residues. The CDR3 loop reads CASSVGINSVDEQFF. CDR3 bases: TGTGCCAGCAGCGTAGGAATCAACTCTGTAGATGAGCAGTTCTTC. The whole variable domain, filled in from reference TRBV9 and TRBJ2-1, reads DSGVTQTPKHLITATGQRVTLRCSPRSGDLSVYWYQQSLDQGLQFLIQYYNGEERAKGNILERFSAQQFPDLHSELNLSSLELGDSALYFCASSVGINSVDEQFFGPGTRLTVL.

The rearrangement joins TRBV19 to TRBJ2-2, with TRBD1 as a possible D gene (6 bases). CDR3 length: 16 residues. Germline CDR1 reads LNHDA; CDR2 reads SQIVND (reference sequence). Trimming cost V 5 bases and J 5 bases, with 18 bases left between them. This chain's CDR3 is CASSSPRGTTTGELFF. The CDR3 coding sequence is TGTGCCAGTAGTTCGCCCAGGGGTACAACTACCGGGGAGCTGTTTTTT.

On this clone itself: Other DNA sequences within the sample encode an identical CDR3. The chain joins TRBV7-3 to TRBJ2-2; D not resolved. The CDR3 length is 14 residues. The V end was cut by 2 bases, the J end by 0 bases, with 4 bases between. Germline V gives CDR1 SGHTA, CDR2 FQGTGA. The DNA for the CDR3 is TGTGCCAGCAGCTTACTGGCGAACACCGGGGAGCTGTTTTTT. Translation: CASSLLANTGELFF. Variable domain in full (rest from reference TRBV7-3 and TRBJ2-2): GAGVSQTPSNKVTEKGKYVELRCDPISGHTALYWYRQSLGQGPEFLIYFQGTGAADDSGLPNDRFFAVRPEGSVSTLKIQRTERGDSAVYLCASSLLANTGELFFGEGSRLTVL.

The chain uses TRBV28 and TRBJ2-7; 9 bases are shared with TRBD2. V was pared by 6 bases and J by 2 bases, with 2 bases of the junction left unmatched. This CDR3 has 13 residues. In germline, CDR1 is MDHEN, CDR2 SYDVKM. The chain's CDR3 is CASSGGRAYEQYF. In DNA, the CDR3 is TGTGCCAGCAGCGGCGGGAGGGCCTACGAGCAGTACTTC.

This clone was observed once. The genes are TRBV9 and TRBJ2-1, with 8 bases that match TRBD2. Germline V gives CDR1 SGDLS, CDR2 YYNGEE. The CDR3 extends over 15 amino acids. Trimming took 0 bases from V and 7 from J; bases not matched to a gene: 6. The CDR3 loop reads CASSVEGLEGNEQFF. The CDR3 bases are TGTGCCAGCAGCGTAGAGGGACTAGAGGGGAATGAGCAGTTCTTC.

The CDR3: CASRPDNYGYTF. CDR3 coding DNA: TGTGCCAGCAGACCAGATAACTATGGCTACACCTTC. The chain recombines TRBV28 with TRBJ1-2; no definite D call. The CDR3 is 12 residues long. Germline CDR1 and CDR2: MDHEN and SYDVKM. Trimming shortened V by 6 bases and J by 1 base, and 6 bases separated the two germline ends.

This clone was counted only a few times. The chain is built from TRBV28 and TRBJ1-2; D unclear. The CDR3 is 13 residues long. The germline gives CDR1 MDHEN, CDR2 SYDVKM. Trimming shortened V by 1 base and J by 3 bases, and 6 bases separated the two germline ends. The CDR3 DNA reads TGTGCCAGCAGTTTATTGAGGTACTATGGCTACACCTTC. Encoded protein: CASSLLRYYGYTF.

Comment on this clone: Mismatch with germline at one junction end may stem from a read error. This chain uses TRBV20-1 with TRBJ1-1; 8 nucleotides align to TRBD1. From germline, CDR1 is DFQATT and CDR2 SNEGSKA (reference sequence). The CDR3 extends over 11 amino acids. The CDR3 nucleotides read TGCAGTGCTAGACAGGGGGCGAAAAGTAACTTT. Amino acid sequence: CSARQGAKSNF.

The CDR3 DNA follows: TGTGCCAGCAGCTTCCGGTTAAGCTCCTACAATGAGCAGTTCTTC. This gives the protein CASSFRLSSYNEQFF. The V call is TRBV11-2, the J call TRBJ2-1, with D hard to call. Germline V gives CDR1 SGHAT, CDR2 FQNNGV. V lost 3 bases, J lost 0 bases, and 9 bases lay in between. The CDR3 contains 15 residues.

This sequence joins TRBV7-2 and TRBJ1-2; no firm D call. CDR3 length equals 13 residues. Germline V gives CDR1 SGHTA, CDR2 FQGNSA. The V end was cut by 0 bases, the J end by 6 bases, with 8 bases between. CDR3 amino acids: CASSLAFFDGYTF. The CDR3 nucleotides read TGTGCCAGCAGCTTAGCGTTCTTCGATGGCTACACCTTC.

Points on this clone: The same CDR3 can be traced to other DNA sequences in this sample. The chain employs TRBV20-1 and TRBJ1-2; D may be TRBD1 (5 bases). V was shortened by 3 bases and J by 3 bases, with 5 bases between the two germline ends. Germline lookup yields CDR1 DFQATT and CDR2 SNEGSKA (reference sequence). The CDR3 runs 11 residues. Written as DNA, the CDR3 is TGCAGTGCTAGCAGGGACTATGGCTACACCTTC. It specifies CSASRDYGYTF.

V and J are TRBV9 and TRBJ2-5; 8 nucleotides align to TRBD2. The ends lost 2 bases at V and 3 bases at J; junction bases unmatched: 6. Per the germline V gene, CDR1 is SGDLS and CDR2 is YYNGEE. The CDR3 loop spans 15 amino acids. CDR3 residues: CASSVGGDEEETQYF. CDR3 DNA sequence: TGTGCCAGCAGCGTCGGGGGGGACGAGGAAGAGACCCAGTACTTC. The whole variable domain, remainder taken from reference TRBV9 and TRBJ2-5, is DSGVTQTPKHLITATGQRVTLRCSPRSGDLSVYWYQQSLDQGLQFLIQYYNGEERAKGNILERFSAQQFPDLHSELNLSSLELGDSALYFCASSVGGDEEETQYFGPGTRLLVL.

The chain joins TRBV6-5 to TRBJ1-1; no definite D call. Germline CDR1 and CDR2: MNHEY and SVGAGI. The CDR3 is made up of 11 amino acids. The V and J ends lost 6 bases and 5 bases respectively, with 7 bases between them. The CDR3 is CASSDVTEAFF. Written as DNA, the CDR3 is TGTGCCAGCAGCGACGTGACTGAAGCTTTCTTT.

This CDR3 reads CASRDRQATNEKLFF. The CDR3 DNA reads TGTGCCAGCAGGGACCGACAGGCAACTAATGAAAAACTGTTTTTT. The rearrangement uses TRBV2 and TRBJ1-4; TRBD1 might be the D (6 bases). This CDR3 is built from 15 residues. Trimming stripped 6 bases from V and 0 bases from J, with 11 bases between. Germline V lookup: CDR1 SNHLY, CDR2 FYNNEI.

The rearrangement uses TRBV7-9 and TRBJ2-2; D ambiguous. The CDR3 covers 14 residues. Trimming removed 5 bases from V and 1 base from J, with 8 bases in between. The germline V gene encodes CDR1 SEHNR and CDR2 FQNEAQ (reference sequence). The CDR3 coding sequence is TGTGCCAGCAGCGTCTACAGGAACACCGGGGAGCTGTTTTTT. This gives the protein CASSVYRNTGELFF.

The rearrangement uses TRBV29-1 and TRBJ2-5; 9 bases are a match to TRBD1. The DNA end is a closer match to TRBJ2-7, so the J assignment may be wrong. The CDR3 extends over 14 amino acids. Germline CDR1 SQVTM, CDR2 ANQGSEA. Here the CDR3 DNA reads TGCAGCGTGGGAGGGACAGGGCGGAGATACGAGCAGTACTTC. Residues: CSVGGTGRRYEQYF.

The gene calls are TRBV28 and TRBJ1-5; 8 nucleotides match TRBD1. J lost 7 bases, V lost 5 bases, and 10 bases had no gene match. This CDR3 region has 15 residues. Germline CDR1 MDHEN, CDR2 SYDVKM. CDR3 sequence reads: CASSPGTGVGQPQHF. CDR3 DNA sequence: TGTGCCAGCAGTCCCGGGACAGGCGTGGGACAGCCCCAGCATTTT.

The rearrangement joins TRBV27 to TRBJ1-2; D is undetermined. V was clipped by 5 bases and J by 0 bases, with 10 bases between them. The CDR3 sequence is 14 residues long. From germline, CDR1 is MNHEY and CDR2 SMNVEV (reference sequence). The DNA of the CDR3 is TGTGCCAGCAGTGCCCGGAGGGCTAACTATGGCTACACCTTC. Translation: CASSARRANYGYTF.

This sequence joins TRBV7-9 and TRBJ1-1, with a possible D match to TRBD1 (6 bases). Looked up from germline, CDR1 is SEHNR and CDR2 is FQNEAQ (reference sequence). Trimming took off 8 bases at V and 4 bases at J, with 17 bases between the two ends. The CDR3 is 14 amino acids. CDR3 loop: CASGPTGGGTEAFF. DNA for the CDR3: TGTGCCAGCGGTCCTACGGGAGGGGGCACTGAAGCTTTCTTT.

V is TRBV6-5 and J is TRBJ2-5, with 9 positions matching TRBD1. From germline, CDR1 is MNHEY and CDR2 SVGAGI. The CDR3 length is 16 residues. V lost 2 bases, J lost 6 bases, and 10 bases stayed unmatched. CDR3 DNA sequence: TGTGCCAGCAGTTACACCGGGACAGGGACTAAGAAGACCCAGTACTTC. This translates into CASSYTGTGTKKTQYF.

This chain links TRBV2 with TRBJ2-3; a possible D gene is TRBD2 (5 bases). The CDR3 runs 16 residues. In germline, CDR1 is SNHLY, CDR2 FYNNEI. V was trimmed by 3 bases and J by 0 bases, leaving 13 bases between them. The CDR3 DNA sequence: TGTGCCAGCAGTGAGAGGAGAGGGATTAGCACAGATACGCAGTATTTT. Its translation is CASSERRGISTDTQYF.